This record concerns one TCR beta chain sequence. The clone's antigen remains unknown. No clone much larger than this one lies a single base away; base qualities are absent. The record originates from a study of blood T cell repertoires in COVID-19 (dated by TCRdb to the early 2020s). About the investigation overall: The collaborator samples originated in the United States, Italy and Spain and spanned the acute and convalescent phases of COVID-19. The material from the prospective study consisted of cDNA or gDNA derived from T cells, B-cell-depleted T cells, or PBMCs. Deeply sampled blood TCRbeta repertoires from subjects exposed to, actively infected with, or recovered from COVID-19 were included in the dataset. The repertoires were released in a freely available public database intended as a resource for research on the immune response to SARS-CoV-2. The samples were drawn from the first 160 participants of the ongoing ImmuneRACE study and from 1,200 or so subjects provided by 6 global collaborators. A de-identified subject ID, COVID-19 status, age in years and sex were almost always included in the sample metadata. Where available, HLA class I and class II types were taken from metadata supplied by the sample provider and were not determined by assay-based typing.

From cysteine to phenylalanine, the CDR3 is 15 amino acids long. Solely the CDR3 DNA is kept, with 45 bases framed from the first base. Germline trimming: 5 bases from V, 6 bases from J; junction bases outside gene matches: 10. Sequences SGHTA (CDR1) and FQGNSA (CDR2) are obtained from the germline V gene. TCRbeta CDR3 regions were amplified from genomic DNA by means of the immunoSEQ Assay, a bias-controlled multiplex PCR. On the study's bioinformatics: Nucleated cell counts per sample were estimated from amplification of reference gene primers within the assay. To quantify the absolute abundance of each unique TCRbeta CDR3 rearrangement, sequence reads were collapsed and filtered. For each sample, productive Simpson clonality was calculated by taking the square root of Simpson's diversity index across productive rearrangements. Sourced from immuneACCESS, this table was stored by TCRdb with only in-frame sequences that have V and J called. A share of the clones is absent; for the studies checked, an unresolved V gene accounts for under half, and the remainder has no known explanation. D and trimming come from the DNA, and the V and J calls and clone size come from that table. The sample table holds approximately 190,000 clones, of which roughly four fifths were seen once. 4.5% to 6.5% of the sample belongs to the ten largest clones.

Whole blood was collected in K2EDTA tubes by collaborating institutions according to the institutions' own protocols. Collaborator samples were shipped for TCRbeta analysis as frozen whole blood, isolated PBMCs, or DNA extracted from either sample type. Results and caveats for the whole study, not just this receptor: Clinical and demographic metadata were provided uncurated, with the amount varying by source and participant.

Material: peripheral blood. The receptor comes from a woman between 25 and 40 years old with acute or convalescent COVID-19. This receptor chain uses TRBV7-2 and TRBJ2-1, and 7 bases in between align with TRBD2. The CDR3 protein is CASSAEPAGFNEQFF. At the DNA level, the sequence is TGTGCCAGCAGCGCCGAGCCAGCGGGATTCAATGAGCAGTTCTTC. This CDR3, with the reference TRBV7-2 and TRBJ2-1 proteins standing in past its ends, gives the full variable domain GAGVSQSPSNKVTEKGKDVELRCDPISGHTALYWYRQSLGQGLEFLIYFQGNSAPDKSGLPSDRFSAERTGGSVSTLTIQRTQQEDSAVYLCASSAEPAGFNEQFFGPGTRLTVL.